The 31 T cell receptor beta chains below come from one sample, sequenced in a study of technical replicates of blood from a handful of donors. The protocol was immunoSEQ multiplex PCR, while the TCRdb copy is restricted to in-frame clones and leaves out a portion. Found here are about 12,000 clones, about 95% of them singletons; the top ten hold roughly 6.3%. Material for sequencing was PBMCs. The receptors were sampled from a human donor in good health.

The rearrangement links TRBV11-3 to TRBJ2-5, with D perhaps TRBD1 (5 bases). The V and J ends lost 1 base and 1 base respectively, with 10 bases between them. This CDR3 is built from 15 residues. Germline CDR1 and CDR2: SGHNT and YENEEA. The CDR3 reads CASSLGGSLQETQYF. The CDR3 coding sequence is TGTGCCAGCAGCTTAGGGGGCTCTCTCCAAGAGACCCAGTACTTC.

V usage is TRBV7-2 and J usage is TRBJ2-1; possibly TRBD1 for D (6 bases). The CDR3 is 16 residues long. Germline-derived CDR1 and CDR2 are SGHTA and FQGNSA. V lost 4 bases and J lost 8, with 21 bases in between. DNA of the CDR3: TGTGCCAGCAGCTCACCCCCGGGACGCCAGGGGTATGAGCAGTTCTTC. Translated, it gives CASSSPPGRQGYEQFF.

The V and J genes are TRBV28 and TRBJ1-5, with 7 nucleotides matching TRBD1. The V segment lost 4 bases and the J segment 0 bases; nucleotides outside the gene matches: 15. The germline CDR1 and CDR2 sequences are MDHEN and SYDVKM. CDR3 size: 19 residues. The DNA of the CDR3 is TGTGCCAGCAGTTCCACACAGGGGACAAAAGACCTTAGCAATCAGCCCCAGCATTTT. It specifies CASSSTQGTKDLSNQPQHF.

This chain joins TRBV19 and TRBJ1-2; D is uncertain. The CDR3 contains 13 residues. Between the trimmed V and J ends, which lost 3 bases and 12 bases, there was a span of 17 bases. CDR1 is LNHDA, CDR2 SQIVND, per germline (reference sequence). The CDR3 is CASSIRFGGLDTF. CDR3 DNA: TGTGCCAGTAGTATTCGGTTCGGAGGGCTGGACACCTTC.

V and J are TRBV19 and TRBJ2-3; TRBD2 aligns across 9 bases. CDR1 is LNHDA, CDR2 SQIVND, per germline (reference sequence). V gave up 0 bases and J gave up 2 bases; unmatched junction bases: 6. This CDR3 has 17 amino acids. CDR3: CASSIDRGTSSTDTQYF. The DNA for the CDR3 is TGTGCCAGTAGTATAGATCGGGGGACTAGCTCCACAGATACGCAGTATTTT.

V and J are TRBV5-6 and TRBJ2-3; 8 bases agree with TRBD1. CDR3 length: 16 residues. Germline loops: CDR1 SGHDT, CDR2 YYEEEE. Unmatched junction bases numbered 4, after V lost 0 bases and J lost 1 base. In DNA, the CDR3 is TGTGCCAGCAGCTTGGGCGGACAGGGAGGCACAGATACGCAGTATTTT. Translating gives CASSLGGQGGTDTQYF.

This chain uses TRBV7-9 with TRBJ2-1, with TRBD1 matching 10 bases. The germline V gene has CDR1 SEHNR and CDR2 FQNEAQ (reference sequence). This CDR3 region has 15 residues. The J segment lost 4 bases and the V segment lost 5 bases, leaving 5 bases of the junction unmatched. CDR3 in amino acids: CASSRTGGGYNEQFF. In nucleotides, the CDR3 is TGTGCCAGCAGCCGGACAGGGGGGGGGTACAATGAGCAGTTCTTC.

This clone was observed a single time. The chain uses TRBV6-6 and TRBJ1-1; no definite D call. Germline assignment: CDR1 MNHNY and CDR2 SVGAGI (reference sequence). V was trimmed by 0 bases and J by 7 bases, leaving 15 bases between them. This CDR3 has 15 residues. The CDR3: CASSYSGFGDSEAFF. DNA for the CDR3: TGTGCCAGCAGTTACTCTGGCTTCGGGGATAGTGAAGCTTTCTTT.

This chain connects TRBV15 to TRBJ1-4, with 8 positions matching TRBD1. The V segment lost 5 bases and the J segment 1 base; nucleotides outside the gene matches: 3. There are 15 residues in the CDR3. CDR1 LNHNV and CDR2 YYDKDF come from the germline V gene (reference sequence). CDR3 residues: CATSAQGETNEKLFF. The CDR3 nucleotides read TGTGCCACCAGCGCACAGGGGGAAACTAATGAAAAACTGTTTTTT.

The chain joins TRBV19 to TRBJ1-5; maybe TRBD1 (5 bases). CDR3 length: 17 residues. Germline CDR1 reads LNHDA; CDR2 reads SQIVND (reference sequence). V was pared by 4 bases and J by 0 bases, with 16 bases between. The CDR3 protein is CASSRKDRKNSNQPQHF. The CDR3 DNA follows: TGTGCCAGTAGTAGAAAAGACAGAAAGAATAGCAATCAGCCCCAGCATTTT.

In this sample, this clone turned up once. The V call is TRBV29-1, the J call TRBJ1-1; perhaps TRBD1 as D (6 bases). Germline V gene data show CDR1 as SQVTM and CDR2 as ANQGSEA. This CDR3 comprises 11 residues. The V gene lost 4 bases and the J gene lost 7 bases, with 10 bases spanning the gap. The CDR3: CSVGQAIEAFF. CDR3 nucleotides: TGCAGCGTTGGACAGGCGATTGAAGCTTTCTTT.

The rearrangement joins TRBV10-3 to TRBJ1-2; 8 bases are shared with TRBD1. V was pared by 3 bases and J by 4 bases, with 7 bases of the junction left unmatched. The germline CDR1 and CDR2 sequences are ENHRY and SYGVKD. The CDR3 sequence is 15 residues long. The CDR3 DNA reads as TGTGCCATCAGTGAATTTAAACAGGGGGGCTATGGCTACACCTTC. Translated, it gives CAISEFKQGGYGYTF.

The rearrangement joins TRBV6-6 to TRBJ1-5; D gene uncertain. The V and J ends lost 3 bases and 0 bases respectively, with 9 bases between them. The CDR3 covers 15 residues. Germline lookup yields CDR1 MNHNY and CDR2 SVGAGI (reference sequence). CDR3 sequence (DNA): TGTGCCAGCAGTTATGTCGGTTATAGCAATCAGCCCCAGCATTTT. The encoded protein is CASSYVGYSNQPQHF.

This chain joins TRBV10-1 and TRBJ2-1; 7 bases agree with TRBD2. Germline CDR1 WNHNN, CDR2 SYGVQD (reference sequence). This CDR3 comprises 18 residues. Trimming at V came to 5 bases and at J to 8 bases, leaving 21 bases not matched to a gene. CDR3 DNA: TGCGCCAGCAGTAACCAGGGAGGACTAGTTGGGAGTGGAGATGAGCAGTTCTTC. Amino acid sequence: CASSNQGGLVGSGDEQFF.

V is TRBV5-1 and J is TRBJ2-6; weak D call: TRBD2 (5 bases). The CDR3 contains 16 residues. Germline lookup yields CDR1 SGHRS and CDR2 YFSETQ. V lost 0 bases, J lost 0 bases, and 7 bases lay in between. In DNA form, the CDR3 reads TGCGCCAGCAGCTTGGGCGGGTCCTCTGGGGCCAACGTCCTGACTTTC. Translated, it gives CASSLGGSSGANVLTF.

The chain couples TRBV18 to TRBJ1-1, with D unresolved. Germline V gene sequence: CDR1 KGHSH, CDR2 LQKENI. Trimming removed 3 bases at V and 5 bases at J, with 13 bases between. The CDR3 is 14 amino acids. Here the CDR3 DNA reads TGTGCCAGCTCACCGGCGGGAGTGAGGACTGAAGCTTTCTTT. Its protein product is CASSPAGVRTEAFF. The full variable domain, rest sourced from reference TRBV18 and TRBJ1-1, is NAGVMQNPRHLVRRRGQEARLRCSPMKGHSHVYWYRQLPEEGLKFMVYLQKENIIDESGMPKERFSAEFPKEGPSILRIQQVVRGDSAAYFCASSPAGVRTEAFFGQGTRLTVV.

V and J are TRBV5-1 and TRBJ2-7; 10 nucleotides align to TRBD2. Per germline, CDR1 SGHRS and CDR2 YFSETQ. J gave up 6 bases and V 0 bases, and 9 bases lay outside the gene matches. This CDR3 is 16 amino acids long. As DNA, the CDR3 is TGCGCCAGCAGCTTGGCCTCAACTAGCGGGGTAGTCGAGCAGTACTTC. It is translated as CASSLASTSGVVEQYF.

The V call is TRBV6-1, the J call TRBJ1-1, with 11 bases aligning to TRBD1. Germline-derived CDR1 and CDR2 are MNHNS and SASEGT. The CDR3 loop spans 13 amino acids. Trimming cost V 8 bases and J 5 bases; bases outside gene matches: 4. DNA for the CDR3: TGTGCCAGCGGGACAGGGGGAGTTACTGAAGCTTTCTTT. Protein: CASGTGGVTEAFF.

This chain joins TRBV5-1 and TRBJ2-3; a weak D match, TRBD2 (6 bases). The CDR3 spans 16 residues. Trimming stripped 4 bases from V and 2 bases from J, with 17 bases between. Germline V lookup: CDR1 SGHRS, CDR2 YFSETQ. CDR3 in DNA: TGCGCCAGCAGCCTAAGGCCGGAGGGAAACACAGATACGCAGTATTTT. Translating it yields CASSLRPEGNTDTQYF.

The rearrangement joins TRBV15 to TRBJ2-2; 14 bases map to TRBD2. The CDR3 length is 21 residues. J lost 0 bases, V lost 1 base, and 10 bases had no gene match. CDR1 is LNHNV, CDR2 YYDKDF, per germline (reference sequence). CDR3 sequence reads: CATSRVGTSGRHPTNTGELFF. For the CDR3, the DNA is TGTGCCACCAGCAGAGTGGGGACTAGCGGGAGACACCCAACGAACACCGGGGAGCTGTTTTTT.

CDR3 residues: CASRQGNNEKLFF. The DNA of the CDR3 is TGTGCCAGCAGGCAGGGCAATAATGAAAAACTGTTTTTT. The chain uses TRBV6-1 and TRBJ1-4, with a possible D match to TRBD1 (5 bases). The length of the CDR3 is 13 residues. V was pared by 6 bases and J by 4 bases, with 9 bases between. Per the germline V gene, CDR1 is MNHNS and CDR2 is SASEGT.

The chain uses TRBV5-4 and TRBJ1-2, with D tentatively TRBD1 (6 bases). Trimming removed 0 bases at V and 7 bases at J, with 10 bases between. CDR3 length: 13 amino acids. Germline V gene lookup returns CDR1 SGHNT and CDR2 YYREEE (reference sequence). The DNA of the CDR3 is TGTGCCAGCAGCTTGGTTTTACAGGGTGGCTACACCTTC. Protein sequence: CASSLVLQGGYTF.

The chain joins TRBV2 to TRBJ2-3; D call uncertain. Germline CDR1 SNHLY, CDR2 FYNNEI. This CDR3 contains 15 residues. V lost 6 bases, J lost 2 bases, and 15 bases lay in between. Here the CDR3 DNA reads TGTGCCAGCAGCCCCTTCTTGAGTCACACAGATACGCAGTATTTT. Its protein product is CASSPFLSHTDTQYF. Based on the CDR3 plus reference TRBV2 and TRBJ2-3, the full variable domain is EPEVTQTPSHQVTQMGQEVILRCVPISNHLYFYWYRQILGQKVEFLVSFYNNEISEKSEIFDDQFSVERPDGSNFTLKIRSTKLEDSAMYFCASSPFLSHTDTQYFGPGTRLTVL.

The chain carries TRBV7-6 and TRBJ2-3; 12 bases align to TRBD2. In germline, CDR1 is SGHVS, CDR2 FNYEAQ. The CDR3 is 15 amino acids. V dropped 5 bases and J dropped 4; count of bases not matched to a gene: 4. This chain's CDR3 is CASSGLAGLSDTQYF. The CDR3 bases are TGTGCCAGCAGCGGACTAGCGGGGCTCTCAGATACGCAGTATTTT. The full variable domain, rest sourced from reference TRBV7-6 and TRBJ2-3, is GAGVSQSPRYKVTKRGQDVALRCDPISGHVSLYWYRQALGQGPEFLTYFNYEAQQDKSGLPNDRFSAERPEGSISTLTIQRTEQRDSAMYRCASSGLAGLSDTQYFGPGTRLTVL.

CDR3: CASSPNYSRDTEAFF. The CDR3 DNA follows: TGTGCCAGCAGCCCAAACTACTCGAGGGACACTGAAGCTTTCTTT. This chain uses TRBV28 with TRBJ1-1; D is unclear. Germline CDR1 and CDR2: MDHEN and SYDVKM. The CDR3 is 15 amino acids. Trimming stripped 6 bases from V and 3 bases from J, with 17 bases between. The full variable domain, rest sourced from reference TRBV28 and TRBJ1-1, is DVKVTQSSRYLVKRTGEKVFLECVQDMDHENMFWYRQDPGLGLRLIYFSYDVKMKEKGDIPEGYSVSREKKERFSLILESASTNQTSMYLCASSPNYSRDTEAFFGQGTRLTVV.

CDR3 coding DNA: TGTGCCAGCAGCCTCGGACAGGGTTTCACCGGGGAGCTGTTTTTT. Amino acid sequence: CASSLGQGFTGELFF. The V call is TRBV7-7, the J call TRBJ2-2, with 8 bases lining up with TRBD1. The J segment lost 4 bases and the V segment lost 5 bases, leaving 6 bases of the junction unmatched. CDR3 length equals 15 residues. The germline V gene has CDR1 SSHAT and CDR2 FNYEAQ (reference sequence).

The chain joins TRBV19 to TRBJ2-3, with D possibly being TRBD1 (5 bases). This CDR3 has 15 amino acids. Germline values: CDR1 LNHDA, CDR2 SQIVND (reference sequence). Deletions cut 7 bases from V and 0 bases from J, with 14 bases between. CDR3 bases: TGTGCCAGTACCCACAGGTTTCCTAGCACAGATACGCAGTATTTT. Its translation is CASTHRFPSTDTQYF.

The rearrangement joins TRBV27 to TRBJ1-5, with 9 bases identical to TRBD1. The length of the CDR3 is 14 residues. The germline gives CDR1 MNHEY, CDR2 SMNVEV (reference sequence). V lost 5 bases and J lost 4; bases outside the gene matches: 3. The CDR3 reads CASSQDRGNQPQHF. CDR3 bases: TGTGCCAGCAGTCAGGACAGGGGTAATCAGCCCCAGCATTTT.

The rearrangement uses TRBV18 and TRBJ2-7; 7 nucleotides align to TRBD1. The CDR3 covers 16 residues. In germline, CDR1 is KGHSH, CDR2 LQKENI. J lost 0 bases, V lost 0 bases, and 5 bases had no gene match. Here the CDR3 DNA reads TGTGCCAGCTCACCACCCGGGACAGATCTCTCCTACGAGCAGTACTTC. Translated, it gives CASSPPGTDLSYEQYF.

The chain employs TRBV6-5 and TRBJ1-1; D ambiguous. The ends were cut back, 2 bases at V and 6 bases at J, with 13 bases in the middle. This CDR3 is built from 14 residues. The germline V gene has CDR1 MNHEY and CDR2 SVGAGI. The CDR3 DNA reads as TGTGCCAGCAGTTACGCAGCGTCAATGCCTGAAGCTTTCTTT. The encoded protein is CASSYAASMPEAFF.

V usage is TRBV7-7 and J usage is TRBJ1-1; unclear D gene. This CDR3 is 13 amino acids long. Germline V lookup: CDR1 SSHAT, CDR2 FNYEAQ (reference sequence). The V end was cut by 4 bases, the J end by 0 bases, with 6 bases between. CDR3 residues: CASSSRLNTEAFF. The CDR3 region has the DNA TGTGCCAGCAGCTCCAGATTGAACACTGAAGCTTTCTTT.